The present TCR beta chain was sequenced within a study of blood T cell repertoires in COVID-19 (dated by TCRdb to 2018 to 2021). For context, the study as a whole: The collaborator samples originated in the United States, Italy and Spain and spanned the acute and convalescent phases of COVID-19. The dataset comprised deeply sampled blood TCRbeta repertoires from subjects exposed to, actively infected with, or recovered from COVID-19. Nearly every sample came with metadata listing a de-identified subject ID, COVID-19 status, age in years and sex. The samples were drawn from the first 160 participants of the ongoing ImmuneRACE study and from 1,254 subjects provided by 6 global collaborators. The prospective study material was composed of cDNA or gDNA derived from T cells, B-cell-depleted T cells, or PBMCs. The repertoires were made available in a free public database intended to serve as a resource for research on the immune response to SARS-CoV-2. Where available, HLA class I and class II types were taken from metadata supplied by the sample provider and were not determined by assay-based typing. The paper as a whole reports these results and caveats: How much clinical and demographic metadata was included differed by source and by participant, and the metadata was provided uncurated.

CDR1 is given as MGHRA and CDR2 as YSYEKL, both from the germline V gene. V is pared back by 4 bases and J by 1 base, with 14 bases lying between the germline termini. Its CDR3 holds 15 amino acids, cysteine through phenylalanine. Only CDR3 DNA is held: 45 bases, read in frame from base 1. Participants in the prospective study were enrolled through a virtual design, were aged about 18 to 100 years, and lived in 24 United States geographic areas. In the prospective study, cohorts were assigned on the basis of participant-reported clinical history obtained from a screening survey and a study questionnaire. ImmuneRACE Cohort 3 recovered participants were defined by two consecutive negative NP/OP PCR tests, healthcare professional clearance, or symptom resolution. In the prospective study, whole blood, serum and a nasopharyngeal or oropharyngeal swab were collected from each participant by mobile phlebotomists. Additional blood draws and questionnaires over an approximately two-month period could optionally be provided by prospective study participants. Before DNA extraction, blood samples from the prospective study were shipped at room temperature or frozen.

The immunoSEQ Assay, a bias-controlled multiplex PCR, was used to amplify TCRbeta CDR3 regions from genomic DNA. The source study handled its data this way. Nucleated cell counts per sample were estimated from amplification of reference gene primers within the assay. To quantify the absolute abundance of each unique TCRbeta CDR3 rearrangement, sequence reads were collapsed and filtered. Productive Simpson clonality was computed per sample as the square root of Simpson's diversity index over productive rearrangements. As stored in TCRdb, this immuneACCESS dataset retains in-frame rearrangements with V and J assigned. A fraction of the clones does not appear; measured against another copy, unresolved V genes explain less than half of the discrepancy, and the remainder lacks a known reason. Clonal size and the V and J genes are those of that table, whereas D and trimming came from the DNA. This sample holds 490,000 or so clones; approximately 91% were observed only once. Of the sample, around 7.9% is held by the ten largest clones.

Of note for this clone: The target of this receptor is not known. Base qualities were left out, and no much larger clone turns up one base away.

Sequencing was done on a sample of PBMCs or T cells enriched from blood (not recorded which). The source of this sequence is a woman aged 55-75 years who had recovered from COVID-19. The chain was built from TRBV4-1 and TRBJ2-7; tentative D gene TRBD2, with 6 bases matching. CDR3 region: CASSPRRGSSYEQYF. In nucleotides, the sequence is TGCGCCAGCAGCCCCAGGAGGGGATCTTCCTACGAGCAGTACTTC.